This TCR beta chain was observed in a study of shared clonotypes between healthy human individuals. Only in-frame clones appear in the TCRdb table, and some are missing; sequencing was by immunoSEQ multiplex PCR. The table records some 600,000 clones, 95% to 97% of them present only once. CD45RO-negative cells were positively selected for CCR7, leaving out terminally differentiated effector memory CD45RA+ cells. The CDR3 is made up of 11 amino acids. The germline CDR1 and CDR2 sequences are SGHTS and YDEGEE. The chain employs TRBV5-8 and TRBJ2-5; D remains unclear. The J call may not be correct, given that the DNA end is closer to TRBJ2-7. The clonotype originates from a woman aged 25 to 39 in good health. The sequencing sample was made of naive CD8+ T cells sorted from blood. DNA of the CDR3: TGTGCCAGCAGCGCAACTTACGAGCAGTACTTC. Its protein product is CASSATYEQYF.